These 17 T cell receptor beta chains came from one sample sequenced in a study of T-cell memory formation after mild COVID-19. One entry per CDR3 protein results from TCRdb running MiXCR on the 5' RACE reads. The repertoire includes approximately 570,000 distinct CDR3 sequences, roughly 18% of them detected once, and 12% sits in the top ten. Sequenced material: PBMCs or a T cell subset sorted from them (not recorded which). The source is an adult woman who had mild COVID-19 (a few samples of this study predate the infection). Cell type and time point are not known.

The genes are TRBV7-9 and TRBJ1-5; no firm D call. V shed 6 bases and J shed 6 bases, with 9 bases lying between them. CDR3 size: 12 residues. Germline values: CDR1 SEHNR, CDR2 FQNEAQ (reference sequence). The CDR3 protein is CASSPGSQPQHF. The CDR3 bases are TGTGCCAGCAGTCCGGGTTCTCAGCCCCAGCATTTT.

This clonotype was counted at least ten times. This sequence joins TRBV19 and TRBJ1-5; D is undetermined. V was pared by 6 bases and J by 0 bases, with 12 bases between. The CDR3 is made up of 15 amino acids. Germline CDR1 is LNHDA and CDR2 is SQIVND (reference sequence). CDR3 region: CASRNIRDSNQPQHF. CDR3 DNA: TGTGCCAGTAGGAATATAAGGGATAGCAATCAGCCCCAGCATTTT.

V gene TRBV5-6 combines with J gene TRBJ2-1, with D perhaps TRBD1 (6 bases). Trimming pared 2 bases from V and 6 bases from J, leaving 15 bases between. From germline, CDR1 is SGHDT and CDR2 YYEEEE. The CDR3 length is 15 residues. The CDR3 reads CASSFLAQGFNEQFF. The CDR3 DNA sequence: TGTGCCAGCAGCTTCCTGGCACAGGGCTTCAATGAGCAGTTCTTC. The full variable domain, in which reference TRBV5-6 and TRBJ2-1 provide the parts outside the CDR3, is DAGVTQSPTHLIKTRGQQVTLRCSPKSGHDTVSWYQQALGQGPQFIFQYYEEEERQRGNFPDRFSGHQFPNYSSELNVNALLLGDSALYLCASSFLAQGFNEQFFGPGTRLTVL.

J is TRBJ1-1 and V is TRBV9; 11 bases match TRBD1. V lost 4 bases to trimming and J lost 1 base; unmatched junction nucleotides: 6. Germline-derived CDR1 and CDR2 are SGDLS and YYNGEE. The CDR3 loop spans 16 amino acids. CDR3 sequence reads: CASSPGQGGWNTEAFF. The CDR3 DNA reads as TGTGCCAGCAGCCCGGGACAGGGGGGTTGGAACACTGAAGCTTTCTTT.

This clonotype was counted between two and nine times. This chain connects TRBV10-3 to TRBJ1-1, with unresolved D. The V end was cut by 4 bases, the J end by 1 base, with 10 bases between. Germline V gene data show CDR1 as ENHRY and CDR2 as SYGVKD. This CDR3 region has 14 residues. The CDR3 DNA follows: TGTGCCATCAGTGGGAACAGAGGGAACACTGAAGCTTTCTTT. Its translation: CAISGNRGNTEAFF.

CDR3 nucleotides: TGCAGTGCTCCCACCCCTGCTCTAGCGGGGGGGATCTACGAGCAGTACTTC. Translating gives CSAPTPALAGGIYEQYF. This chain links TRBV20-1 with TRBJ2-7; 12 nucleotides match TRBD2. Germline V gives CDR1 DFQATT, CDR2 SNEGSKA (reference sequence). The V gene end was trimmed by 5 bases and the J gene end by 3 bases; junction bases not matched to a gene: 14. The length of the CDR3 is 17 residues.

The gene calls are TRBV4-3 and TRBJ2-7, with 8 bases lining up with TRBD1. J lost 5 bases, V lost 1 base, and 4 bases had no gene match. Per germline, CDR1 LGHNA and CDR2 YSLEER. The CDR3 runs to 14 residues. CDR3 sequence reads: CASSQGTGWNEQYF. In DNA, the CDR3 is TGCGCCAGCAGCCAAGGGACAGGGTGGAACGAGCAGTACTTC.

The genes are TRBV29-1 and TRBJ2-1, with 10 bases fitting TRBD2. The germline CDR1 and CDR2 sequences are SQVTM and ANQGSEA. After removal of 6 bases from V and 5 bases from J, the junction contained 4 bases not matched to a gene. This CDR3 comprises 13 residues. CDR3 DNA: TGCAGCGTCCTAGCGGGAGTGGACAATGAGCAGTTCTTC. Encoded protein: CSVLAGVDNEQFF.

This chain links TRBV18 with TRBJ2-5; D uncertain. The length of the CDR3 is 15 residues. The V gene lost 6 bases and the J gene lost 5 bases, with 19 bases spanning the gap. The germline gives CDR1 KGHSH, CDR2 LQKENI. The CDR3 sequence is CASSKPRTGHETQYF. CDR3 nucleotides: TGTGCCAGCTCCAAACCCAGGACGGGCCACGAGACCCAGTACTTC.

Many counts were recorded for this clonotype. This chain joins TRBV20-1 and TRBJ2-3; TRBD2 agrees at 10 bases. This CDR3 comprises 15 residues. The trim removed 3 bases at V and 6 bases at J, leaving 9 bases unmatched. Per germline, CDR1 DFQATT and CDR2 SNEGSKA (reference sequence). CDR3 region: CSARNLAGGGDTQYF. The CDR3 DNA reads TGCAGTGCTAGGAACTTAGCGGGGGGAGGGGATACGCAGTATTTT.

V is TRBV7-3 and J is TRBJ2-1; the match to TRBD1 covers 12 bases. Germline V CDR1 and CDR2: SGHTA, FQGTGA. There are 17 residues in the CDR3. Unmatched junction bases numbered 6, after V lost 0 bases and J lost 6 bases. The CDR3 DNA sequence: TGTGCCAGCAGCTTAACTGCCGGGACAGGGGGCCTCAATGAGCAGTTCTTC. This sequence encodes CASSLTAGTGGLNEQFF.

This clonotype was seen at least ten times. The gene calls are TRBV6-2 or TRBV6-3 and TRBJ2-1; the D call may be TRBD1 or TRBD2 (6 bases each). Germline V lookup: CDR1 MNHEY, CDR2 SVGEGT. V was trimmed by 0 bases and J by 1 base, leaving 16 bases between them. This CDR3 is built from 18 residues. The CDR3 region is CASSYSRGDLPSYNEQFF. As DNA, the CDR3 is TGTGCCAGCAGTTACTCGAGGGGGGACTTGCCGTCCTACAATGAGCAGTTCTTC.

There are many counts of this clonotype. The DNA for the CDR3 is TGCAGTGCTAGCGGAACAGGGGGCAGCGCTGAAGCTTTCTTT. Protein sequence: CSASGTGGSAEAFF. The V call is TRBV20-1, the J call TRBJ1-1, with TRBD1 identical over 9 bases. Germline V lookup: CDR1 DFQATT, CDR2 SNEGSKA (reference sequence). CDR3 size: 14 residues. V shed 3 bases and J 6 bases; nucleotides not matched to a gene: 8.

This clonotype was seen at least ten times. The chain employs TRBV7-2 and TRBJ2-5; no clear D gene. Between the trimmed V and J ends, which lost 5 bases and 5 bases, there was a span of 12 bases. The CDR3 sequence is 13 residues long. Looked up from germline, CDR1 is SGHTA and CDR2 is FQGNSA. This CDR3 reads CASSPGPGETQYF. The CDR3, as DNA: TGTGCCAGCAGCCCAGGACCTGGGGAGACCCAGTACTTC.

This clonotype was recorded a few times. A much larger clone differs from this one at a single base, so this may be a read error. The chain carries TRBV7-9 and TRBJ1-2, with 9 bases fitting TRBD1. J was trimmed by 4 bases and V by 5 bases; bases with no gene match: 2. CDR3 length: 13 residues. In germline, CDR1 is SEHNR, CDR2 FQNEAQ (reference sequence). CDR3 in amino acids: CASSGTGSYGYTF. In DNA form, the CDR3 reads TGTGCCAGCAGCGGGACAGGGAGCTATGGCTACACCTTC.

In this sample, this clonotype turned up a few times. The rearrangement links TRBV7-9 to TRBJ2-7, with unresolved D. V lost 5 bases, J lost 4 bases, and 21 bases lay in between. Germline loops: CDR1 SEHNR, CDR2 FQNEAQ (reference sequence). The CDR3 totals 16 residues. The CDR3 nucleotides are TGTGCCAGCAGCCCAATTGTGTGGCCAGCCACATACGAGCAGTACTTC. Amino acid sequence: CASSPIVWPATYEQYF.

The chain links TRBV2 to TRBJ2-5; 8 bases align to TRBD1. The J segment lost 13 bases and the V segment lost 6 bases, leaving 10 bases of the junction unmatched. CDR3 length equals 12 residues. Germline CDR1 reads SNHLY; CDR2 reads FYNNEI. For the CDR3, the DNA is TGTGCCAGCAGGGAGAGGACAGGGAGTCCGTACTTC. It specifies CASRERTGSPYF.